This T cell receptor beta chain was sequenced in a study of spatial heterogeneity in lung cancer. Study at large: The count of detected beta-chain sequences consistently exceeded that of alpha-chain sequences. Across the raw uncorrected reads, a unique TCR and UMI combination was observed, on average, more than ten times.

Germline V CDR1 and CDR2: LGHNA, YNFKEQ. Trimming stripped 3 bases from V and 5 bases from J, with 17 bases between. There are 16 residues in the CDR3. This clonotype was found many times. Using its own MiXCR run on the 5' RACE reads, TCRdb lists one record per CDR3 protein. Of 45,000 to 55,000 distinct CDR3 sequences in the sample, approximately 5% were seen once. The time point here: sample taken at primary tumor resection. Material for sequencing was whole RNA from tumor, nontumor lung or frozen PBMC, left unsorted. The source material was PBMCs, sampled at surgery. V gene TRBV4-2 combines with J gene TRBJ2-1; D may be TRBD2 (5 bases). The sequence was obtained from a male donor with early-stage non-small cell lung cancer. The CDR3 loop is CASSHGLEPLDNEQFF. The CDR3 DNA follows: TGTGCCAGCAGCCACGGACTGGAGCCCCTCGACAATGAGCAGTTCTTC.